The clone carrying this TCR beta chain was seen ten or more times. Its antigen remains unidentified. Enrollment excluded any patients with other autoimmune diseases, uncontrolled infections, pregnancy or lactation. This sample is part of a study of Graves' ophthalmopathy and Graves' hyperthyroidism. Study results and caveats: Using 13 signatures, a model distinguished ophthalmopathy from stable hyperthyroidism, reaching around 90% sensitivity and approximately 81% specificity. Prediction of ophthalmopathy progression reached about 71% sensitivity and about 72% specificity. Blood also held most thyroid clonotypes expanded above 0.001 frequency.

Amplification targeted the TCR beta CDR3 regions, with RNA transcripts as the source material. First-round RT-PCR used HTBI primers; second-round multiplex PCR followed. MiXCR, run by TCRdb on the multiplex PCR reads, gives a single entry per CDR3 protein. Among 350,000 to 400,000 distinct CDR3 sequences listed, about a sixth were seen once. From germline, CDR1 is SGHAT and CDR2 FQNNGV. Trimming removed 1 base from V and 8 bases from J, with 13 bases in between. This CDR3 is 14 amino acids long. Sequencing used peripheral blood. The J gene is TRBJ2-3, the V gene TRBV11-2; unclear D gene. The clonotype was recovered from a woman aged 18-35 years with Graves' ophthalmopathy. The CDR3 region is CASSLALAPPTQYF. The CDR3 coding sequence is TGTGCCAGCAGCTTAGCCCTGGCACCCCCTACGCAGTATTTT.